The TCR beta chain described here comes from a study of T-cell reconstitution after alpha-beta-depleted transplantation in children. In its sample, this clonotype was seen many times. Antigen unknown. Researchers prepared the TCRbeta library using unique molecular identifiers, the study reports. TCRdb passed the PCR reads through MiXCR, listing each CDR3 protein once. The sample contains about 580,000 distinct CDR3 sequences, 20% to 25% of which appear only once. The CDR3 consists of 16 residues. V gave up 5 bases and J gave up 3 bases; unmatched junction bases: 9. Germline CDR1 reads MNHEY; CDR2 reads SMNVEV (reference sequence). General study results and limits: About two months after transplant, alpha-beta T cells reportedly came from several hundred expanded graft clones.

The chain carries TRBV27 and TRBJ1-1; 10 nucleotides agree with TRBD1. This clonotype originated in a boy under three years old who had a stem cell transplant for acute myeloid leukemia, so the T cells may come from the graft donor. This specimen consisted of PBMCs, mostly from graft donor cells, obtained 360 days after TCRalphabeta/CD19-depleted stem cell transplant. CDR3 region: CASSLRQGAIHTEAFF. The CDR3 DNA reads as TGTGCCAGCAGTCTCAGACAGGGGGCGATCCACACTGAAGCTTTCTTT.